The next 27 T cell receptor beta chains were all read from a single sample in a study of shared clonotypes between healthy human individuals (dated by TCRdb to the early 2020s). CD8 naive samples were CD45RO-negative cells positively selected for CCR7, giving a CD45RA+CCR7+ population that excluded TemRA cells. The library relied on the immunoSEQ multiplex PCR assay. The table comes from immuneACCESS by way of TCRdb, which keeps in-frame sequences with V and J called. Part of the clones is missing from these tables; in studies checked, under half for an unresolved V gene and the rest for unknown reasons. For this sample there are more than 2 million clones; about 94% appear just once. Clones ranked in the top ten supply about 1.1% of the sample. The sequencing sample was made of naive CD8+ T cells sorted from blood. This specimen's cell subset or site label, interpreted: CD45RA+CCR7+. The origin of the receptors is a man younger than 35 in good health.

The genes are TRBV7-9 and TRBJ2-2, with unresolved D. V lost 7 bases to trimming and J lost 7 bases, with 13 bases between them. The CDR3 is 13 amino acids. CDR1 is SEHNR, CDR2 FQNEAQ, per germline (reference sequence). The CDR3 coding sequence is TGTGCCAGCATCCCCCCGTTGGGCGGGGAGCTGTTTTTT. This translates into CASIPPLGGELFF.

This chain uses TRBV4-1 with TRBJ2-1; 8 nucleotides align to TRBD2. Germline V gives CDR1 MGHRA, CDR2 YSYEKL. CDR3 length equals 16 residues. The ends lost 0 bases at V and 4 bases at J; junction bases unmatched: 5. In nucleotides, the CDR3 is TGCGCCAGCAGCCAAGAAGCGTTAGCGGGATACAATGAGCAGTTCTTC. Its protein is CASSQEALAGYNEQFF.

V gene TRBV7-9 combines with J gene TRBJ2-1; 8 bases map to TRBD1. There are 13 residues in the CDR3. CDR1 and CDR2 from the germline V gene are SEHNR and FQNEAQ (reference sequence). Unmatched junction bases numbered 1, after V lost 7 bases and J lost 2 bases. CDR3 sequence (DNA): TGTGCCAGCATACAGGGGGCCTACAATGAGCAGTTCTTC. Protein: CASIQGAYNEQFF.

This clone was observed a single time. Compared with germline, one end of the junction differs, possibly owing to a read error. The chain couples TRBV27 to TRBJ1-3; unclear D gene. The V gene's germline CDR1 is MNHEY and CDR2 SMNVEV (reference sequence). The CDR3 totals 15 residues. The CDR3 loop is CVSSLSTGAGNTIYF. CDR3 DNA sequence: TGTGTCAGCAGTTTATCAACCGGGGCTGGAAACACCATATATTTT.

The chain combines TRBV5-1 with TRBJ1-2, with D perhaps matching TRBD1 (5 bases). CDR1 is SGHRS and CDR2 is YFSETQ in the germline V gene. Trimming pared 4 bases from V and 7 bases from J, leaving 11 bases between. This CDR3 is 12 amino acids long. CDR3 in DNA: TGCGCCAGCAGCGGGCAGGGACTTGGCTACACCTTC. The encoded protein is CASSGQGLGYTF.

The CDR3 reads CASSQEGPTGNWAPLHF. CDR3 bases: TGTGCCAGCAGCCAAGAGGGACCTACAGGGAACTGGGCACCCCTCCACTTT. The V call is TRBV4-2, the J call TRBJ1-6, with a tentative D call TRBD1 (6 bases). V gave up 0 bases and J gave up 11 bases, with 20 bases separating them. Germline CDR1 LGHNA, CDR2 YNFKEQ. The CDR3 sequence is 17 residues long.

Only one count was recorded for this clone. V usage is TRBV10-3 and J usage is TRBJ2-6; 10 positions agree with TRBD1. The CDR3 is 18 residues long. The trim removed 6 bases at V and 1 base at J, leaving 9 bases unmatched. The germline V gene has CDR1 ENHRY and CDR2 SYGVKD. The CDR3 DNA is TGTGCCATCAGATACAAGACAGGGGGCGGGTCTGGGGCCAACGTCCTGACTTTC. As protein: CAIRYKTGGGSGANVLTF.

V and J are TRBV11-2 and TRBJ1-2; 7 nucleotides match TRBD1. Trimming removed 5 bases from V and 0 bases from J; junction bases left unmatched: 3. Germline V gene data show CDR1 as SGHAT and CDR2 as FQNNGV. The CDR3 spans 14 residues. Written as DNA, the CDR3 is TGTGCCAGCAGCCCGACAGGGACTAACTATGGCTACACCTTC. It specifies CASSPTGTNYGYTF.

V gene TRBV29-1 combines with J gene TRBJ1-1; D gene unclear. Between the trimmed V and J ends, which lost 5 bases and 8 bases, there was a span of 12 bases. CDR3 length equals 11 residues. Germline CDR1 and CDR2: SQVTM and ANQGSEA. CDR3 region: CSVQRTGEAFF. DNA of the CDR3: TGCAGCGTTCAAAGGACGGGAGAAGCTTTCTTT.

The chain couples TRBV28 to TRBJ1-5, with a weak D call TRBD1 (5 bases). This CDR3 comprises 16 residues. Trimming took off 6 bases at V and 2 bases at J, with 17 bases between the two ends. CDR1 MDHEN and CDR2 SYDVKM come from the germline V gene. CDR3 region: CASRLLKVTGNQPQHF. In DNA form, the CDR3 reads TGTGCCAGCAGACTCCTTAAGGTGACAGGCAATCAGCCCCAGCATTTT.

V usage is TRBV6-5 and J usage is TRBJ1-6, with a weak D call TRBD1 (6 bases). Germline-derived CDR1 and CDR2 are MNHEY and SVGAGI. The CDR3 covers 14 residues. V was shortened by 2 bases and J by 10 bases, with 12 bases between the two germline ends. CDR3 in DNA: TGTGCCAGCAGTTACGGGGGGGCAGGATCACCCCTCCACTTT. As protein: CASSYGGAGSPLHF.

The chain is built from TRBV9 and TRBJ1-3; D ambiguous. Germline V lookup: CDR1 SGDLS, CDR2 YYNGEE. V dropped 4 bases and J dropped 5 bases, with 16 bases sitting between them. CDR3 length: 15 residues. The CDR3 DNA sequence: TGTGCCAGCAGCACCGACCGGGAGGGCCGAAACACCATATATTTT. Translating gives CASSTDREGRNTIYF.

CDR3 loop: CASSREGDMGGEQFF. The CDR3 DNA sequence: TGCGCCAGCAGCCGGGAGGGAGATATGGGAGGTGAGCAGTTCTTC. The rearrangement joins TRBV4-3 to TRBJ2-1; TRBD2 agrees at 7 bases. V was clipped by 4 bases and J by 9 bases; unmatched bases: 12. The CDR3 sequence is 15 residues long. Germline V gives CDR1 LGHNA, CDR2 YSLEER.

This chain joins TRBV13 and TRBJ2-1; no clear D. Germline assignment: CDR1 PRHDT and CDR2 FYEKMQ (reference sequence). The CDR3 sequence is 13 residues long. V was trimmed by 4 bases and J by 6 bases, leaving 10 bases between them. This CDR3 reads CASSSPGSNEQFF. In DNA, the CDR3 is TGTGCCAGCAGCTCACCCGGGTCCAATGAGCAGTTCTTC.

V is TRBV6-1 and J is TRBJ2-3, with TRBD1 matching 10 bases. This CDR3 contains 16 residues. The germline gives CDR1 MNHNS, CDR2 SASEGT. The trim removed 2 bases at V and 3 bases at J, leaving 5 bases unmatched. The CDR3 is CASSERTGGKTDTQYF. Written as DNA, the CDR3 is TGTGCCAGCAGTGAAAGGACAGGGGGTAAAACAGATACGCAGTATTTT.

This clone appeared a single time. The chain has TRBV19 and TRBJ2-7, with D possibly being TRBD1 (6 bases). This CDR3 has 13 residues. V lost 6 bases and J 3 bases, leaving 12 bases between the germline ends. The germline V gene has CDR1 LNHDA and CDR2 SQIVND (reference sequence). CDR3 sequence: CASSPGAIYEQYF. The CDR3 DNA reads as TGTGCCAGTAGCCCAGGGGCGATCTACGAGCAGTACTTC.

This clone was seen just once. The V and J genes are TRBV28 and TRBJ2-3, with TRBD2 matching over 8 bases. The CDR3 is 14 residues long. The trim removed 10 bases at V and 5 bases at J, leaving 11 bases unmatched. CDR1 is MDHEN, CDR2 SYDVKM, per germline. CDR3 loop: CATLRGGAGDTQYF. The CDR3 bases are TGTGCCACCCTTCGGGGGGGGGCGGGAGATACGCAGTATTTT.

J is TRBJ2-1 and V is TRBV10-2; 7 nucleotides agree with TRBD2. CDR3 length equals 15 residues. The V gene end was trimmed by 6 bases and the J gene end by 2 bases; junction bases not matched to a gene: 7. Germline loops: CDR1 WSHSY, CDR2 SAAADI. CDR3 nucleotides: TGCGCCAGCAGATCGTCTAGCGGAACCTACAATGAGCAGTTCTTC. As protein: CASRSSSGTYNEQFF.

This chain uses TRBV27 with TRBJ2-7, with TRBD1 as a possible D gene (5 bases). From germline, CDR1 is MNHEY and CDR2 SMNVEV (reference sequence). The germline V and J ends were trimmed by 0 bases and 0 bases, with 12 bases remaining between them. The CDR3 loop spans 16 amino acids. The CDR3 nucleotides read TGTGCCAGCAGTTTATCGAAGGGGCCTCTCTCCTACGAGCAGTACTTC. Translation gives CASSLSKGPLSYEQYF.

The V and J genes are TRBV7-8 and TRBJ1-2; D uncertain. Trimming cost V 3 bases and J 8 bases, with 13 bases left between them. Germline V lookup: CDR1 SGHVS, CDR2 FQNEAQ. The CDR3 has 13 amino acids. The CDR3 loop reads CASSFMNNEGYTF. The CDR3 coding sequence is TGTGCCAGCAGCTTCATGAATAATGAGGGCTACACCTTC.

Concerning this clone itself: This sample also contains other DNA sequences that code for the same CDR3. The chain joins TRBV9 to TRBJ1-1, with D tentatively TRBD1 (5 bases). This CDR3 is 13 amino acids long. The germline CDR1 and CDR2 sequences are SGDLS and YYNGEE. Deletions cut 2 bases from V and 1 base from J, with 6 bases between. In DNA form, the CDR3 reads TGTGCCAGCAGCGTTGGGACGAACACTGAAGCTTTCTTT. Translated, it gives CASSVGTNTEAFF. The full variable domain, in which reference TRBV9 and TRBJ1-1 provide the parts outside the CDR3, is DSGVTQTPKHLITATGQRVTLRCSPRSGDLSVYWYQQSLDQGLQFLIQYYNGEERAKGNILERFSAQQFPDLHSELNLSSLELGDSALYFCASSVGTNTEAFFGQGTRLTVV.

The chain has TRBV6-5 and TRBJ2-7; 10 bases are shared with TRBD2. Germline V CDR1 and CDR2: MNHEY, SVGAGI. V lost 0 bases and J lost 8; bases outside the gene matches: 7. The CDR3 has 15 residues. The CDR3: CASSYSFLAGAKQYF. In DNA form, the CDR3 reads TGTGCCAGCAGTTACTCGTTTCTAGCGGGGGCAAAGCAGTACTTC.

The V call is TRBV29-1, the J call TRBJ2-7; no clear D. The V gene lost 4 bases and the J gene lost 0 bases, with 7 bases spanning the gap. The germline CDR1 and CDR2 sequences are SQVTM and ANQGSEA. The CDR3 has 12 residues. CDR3 DNA: TGCAGCGTTGTCTCAGACTCCTACGAGCAGTACTTC. Translated, it gives CSVVSDSYEQYF.

This chain links TRBV7-6 with TRBJ1-1; D uncertain. The CDR3 runs 14 residues. V lost 2 bases and J lost 6, with 13 bases in between. Per the germline V gene, CDR1 is SGHVS and CDR2 is FNYEAQ. The CDR3 sequence is CASSLLGVGAEAFF. CDR3 DNA: TGTGCCAGCAGCTTACTCGGTGTTGGGGCTGAAGCTTTCTTT.

V is TRBV7-6 and J is TRBJ2-1; 8 positions agree with TRBD2. The germline V gene has CDR1 SGHVS and CDR2 FNYEAQ. The CDR3 is 14 residues long. With 4 bases clipped from V and 10 bases from J, the junction kept 9 bases outside the gene matches. The CDR3 reads CASSSSGGPSEQFF. CDR3 coding DNA: TGTGCCAGCAGCTCATCGGGGGGGCCAAGCGAGCAGTTCTTC.

The genes are TRBV7-2 and TRBJ2-7; D might be TRBD2 (5 bases). This CDR3 has 13 residues. Trimming removed 4 bases at V and 4 bases at J, with 11 bases between. CDR1 SGHTA and CDR2 FQGNSA come from the germline V gene. CDR3 bases: TGTGCCAGCAGCTCAGACTATACGTACGAGCAGTACTTC. Protein sequence: CASSSDYTYEQYF.

Concerning this clone: This same CDR3 is encoded by further DNA sequences in the sample. CDR3 amino acids: CASSPGTSGTDTQYF. The CDR3, as DNA: TGTGCCAGCAGCCCAGGGACTAGCGGCACAGATACGCAGTATTTT. V is TRBV7-9 and J is TRBJ2-3; TRBD2 aligns across 10 bases. With V trimmed by 5 bases and J by 1 base, 3 bases remained unmatched. The CDR3 is 15 residues long. Germline V gene lookup returns CDR1 SEHNR and CDR2 FQNEAQ (reference sequence).